A single T cell receptor (beta chain) is shown here with its context. Its specificity is not known. These data belong to a study of cytotoxic CD8 clonotypes in ibrutinib-treated CLL. Only in-frame clones appear in the TCRdb table, and some are missing; sequencing was by immunoSEQ multiplex PCR. The repertoire consists of roughly 200,000 clones, with about three quarters occurring once and the leading ten covering 5.5% to 6%. The germline V gene has CDR1 SGHDT and CDR2 YYEEEE. This CDR3 comprises 13 residues. V was clipped by 4 bases and J by 0 bases, with 4 bases between them. Study-level results: Patients had baseline clonality above age-matched healthy donors, and this clonality moved with circulating CD8+ T-cell counts.

The receptor's source is a human donor with chronic lymphocytic leukemia. Specimen: PBMCs, collected after 12 months of ibrutinib treatment. The chain links TRBV5-6 to TRBJ1-4; D is uncertain. In DNA, the CDR3 is TGTGCCAGCAGCCCCCCAACTAATGAAAAACTGTTTTTT. Protein: CASSPPTNEKLFF.